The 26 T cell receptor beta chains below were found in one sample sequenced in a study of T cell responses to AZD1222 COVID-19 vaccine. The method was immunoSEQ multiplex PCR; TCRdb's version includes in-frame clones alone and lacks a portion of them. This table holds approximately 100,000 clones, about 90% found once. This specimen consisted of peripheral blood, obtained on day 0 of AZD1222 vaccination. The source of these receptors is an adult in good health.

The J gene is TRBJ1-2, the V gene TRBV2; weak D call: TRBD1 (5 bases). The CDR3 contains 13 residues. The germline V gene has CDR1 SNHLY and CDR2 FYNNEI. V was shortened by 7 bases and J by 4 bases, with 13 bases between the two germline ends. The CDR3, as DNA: TGTGCCAGCATATCAAGGGGTGGCTATGGCTACACCTTC. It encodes CASISRGGYGYTF.

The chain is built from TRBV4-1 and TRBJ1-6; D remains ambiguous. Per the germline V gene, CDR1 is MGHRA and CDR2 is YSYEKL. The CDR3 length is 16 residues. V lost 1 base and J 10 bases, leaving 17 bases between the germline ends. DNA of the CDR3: TGCGCCAGCAGCCAAGGACCACTTCAAGTTGGGTCACCCCTCCACTTT. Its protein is CASSQGPLQVGSPLHF.

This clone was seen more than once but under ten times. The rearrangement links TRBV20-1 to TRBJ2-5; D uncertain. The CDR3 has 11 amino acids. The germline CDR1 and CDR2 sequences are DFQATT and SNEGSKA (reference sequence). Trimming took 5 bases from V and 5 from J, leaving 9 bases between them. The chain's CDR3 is CSAPLRETQYF. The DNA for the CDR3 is TGCAGTGCTCCCTTGCGGGAGACCCAGTACTTC.

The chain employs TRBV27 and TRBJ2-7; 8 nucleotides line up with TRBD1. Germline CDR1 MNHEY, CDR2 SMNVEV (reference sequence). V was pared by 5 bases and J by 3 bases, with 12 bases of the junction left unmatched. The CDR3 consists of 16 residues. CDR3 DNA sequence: TGTGCCAGCAGTAGCCAATCTCCGGGACAGGACTACGAGCAGTACTTC. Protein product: CASSSQSPGQDYEQYF.

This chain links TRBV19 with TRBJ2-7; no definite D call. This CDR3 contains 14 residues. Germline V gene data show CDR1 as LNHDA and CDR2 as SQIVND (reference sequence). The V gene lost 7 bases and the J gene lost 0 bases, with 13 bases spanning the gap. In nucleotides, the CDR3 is TGTGCCAGTAAATCGGGTGAGAGCTCCTACGAGCAGTACTTC. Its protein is CASKSGESSYEQYF.

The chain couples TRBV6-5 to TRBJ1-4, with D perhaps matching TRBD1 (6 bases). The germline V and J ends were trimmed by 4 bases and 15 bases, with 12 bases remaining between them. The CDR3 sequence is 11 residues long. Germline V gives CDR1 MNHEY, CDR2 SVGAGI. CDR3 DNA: TGTGCCAGCAGTTTAACAGGGTCTTTGTTTTTT. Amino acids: CASSLTGSLFF.

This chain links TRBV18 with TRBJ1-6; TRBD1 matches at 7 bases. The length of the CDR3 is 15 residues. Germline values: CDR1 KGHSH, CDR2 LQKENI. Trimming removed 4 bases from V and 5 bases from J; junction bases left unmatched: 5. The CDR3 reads CASSRGTVHNSPLHF. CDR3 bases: TGTGCCAGCTCACGGGGGACAGTACATAATTCACCCCTCCACTTT.

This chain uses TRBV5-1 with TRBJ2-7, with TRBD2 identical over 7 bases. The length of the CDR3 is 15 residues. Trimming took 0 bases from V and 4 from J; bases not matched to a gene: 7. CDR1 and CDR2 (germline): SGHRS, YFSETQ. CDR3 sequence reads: CASSLGHGGSYEQYF. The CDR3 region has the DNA TGCGCCAGCAGCTTGGGCCACGGGGGGTCTTACGAGCAGTACTTC.

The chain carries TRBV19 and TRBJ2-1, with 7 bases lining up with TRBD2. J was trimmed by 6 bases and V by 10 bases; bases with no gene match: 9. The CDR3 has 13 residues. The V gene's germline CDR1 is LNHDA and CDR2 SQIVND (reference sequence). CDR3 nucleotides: TGTGCCATAAGGGAGGGCGTGTTCAATGAGCAGTTCTTC. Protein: CAIREGVFNEQFF.

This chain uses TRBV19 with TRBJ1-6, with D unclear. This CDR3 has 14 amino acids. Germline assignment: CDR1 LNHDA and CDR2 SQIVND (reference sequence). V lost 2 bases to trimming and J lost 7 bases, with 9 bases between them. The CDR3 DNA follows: TGTGCCAGTAGTATAAGAGAAGGGAATTCACCCCTCCACTTT. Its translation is CASSIREGNSPLHF.

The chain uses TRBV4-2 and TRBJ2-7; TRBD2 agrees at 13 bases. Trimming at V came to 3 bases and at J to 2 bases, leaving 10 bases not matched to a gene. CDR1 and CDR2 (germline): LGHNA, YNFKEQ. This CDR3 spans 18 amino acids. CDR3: CASSQEPMTSGRTYEQYF. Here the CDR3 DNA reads TGTGCCAGCAGCCAGGAACCCATGACTAGCGGGAGGACCTACGAGCAGTACTTC.

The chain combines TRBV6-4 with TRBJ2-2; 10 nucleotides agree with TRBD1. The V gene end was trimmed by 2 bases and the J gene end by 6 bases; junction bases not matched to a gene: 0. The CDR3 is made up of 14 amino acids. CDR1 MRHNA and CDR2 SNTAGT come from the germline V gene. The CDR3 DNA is TGTGCCAGCAGTGACGGACAGGGGGCCGGGGAGCTGTTTTTT. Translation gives CASSDGQGAGELFF.

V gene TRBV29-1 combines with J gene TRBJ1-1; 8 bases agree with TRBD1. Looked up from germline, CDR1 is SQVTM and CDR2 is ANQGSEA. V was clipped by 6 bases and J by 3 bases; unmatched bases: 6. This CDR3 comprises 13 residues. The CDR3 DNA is TGCAGCGTGCGGACAGGGAGAGACACTGAAGCTTTCTTT. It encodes CSVRTGRDTEAFF.

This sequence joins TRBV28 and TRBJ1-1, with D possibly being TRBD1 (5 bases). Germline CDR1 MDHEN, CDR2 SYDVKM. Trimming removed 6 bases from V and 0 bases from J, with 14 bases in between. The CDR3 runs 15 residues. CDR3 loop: CASSPWGTMNTEAFF. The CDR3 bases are TGTGCCAGCAGCCCGTGGGGCACAATGAACACTGAAGCTTTCTTT.

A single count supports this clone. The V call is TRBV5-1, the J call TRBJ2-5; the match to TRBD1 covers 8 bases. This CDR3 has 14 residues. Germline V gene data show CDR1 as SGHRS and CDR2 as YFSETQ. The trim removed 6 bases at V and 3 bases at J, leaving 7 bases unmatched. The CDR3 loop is CASNRGTDKETQYF. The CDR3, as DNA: TGCGCCAGCAACAGGGGGACAGACAAAGAGACCCAGTACTTC.

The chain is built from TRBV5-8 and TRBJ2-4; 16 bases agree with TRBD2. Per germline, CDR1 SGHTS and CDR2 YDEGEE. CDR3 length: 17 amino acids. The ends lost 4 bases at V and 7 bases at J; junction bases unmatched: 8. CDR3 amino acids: CASSSGTSGRERNIQYF. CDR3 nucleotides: TGTGCCAGCAGCAGCGGGACTAGCGGGAGGGAGAGGAACATTCAGTACTTC.

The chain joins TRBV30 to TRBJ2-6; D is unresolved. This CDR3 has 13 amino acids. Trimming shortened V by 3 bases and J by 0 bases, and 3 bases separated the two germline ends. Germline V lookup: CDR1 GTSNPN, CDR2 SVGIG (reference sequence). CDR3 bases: TGTGCCTGGAGCAACTCTGGGGCCAACGTCCTGACTTTC. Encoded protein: CAWSNSGANVLTF.

The CDR3 region has the DNA TGTGCCAGCAGCCAAACCGGGACGGAAGAGACCCAGTACTTC. Its protein is CASSQTGTEETQYF. The gene calls are TRBV5-6 and TRBJ2-5, with D possibly being TRBD1 or TRBD2 (5 bases each). V was trimmed by 4 bases and J by 3 bases, leaving 13 bases between them. This CDR3 is 14 amino acids long. The germline V gene has CDR1 SGHDT and CDR2 YYEEEE. The full variable domain, completed using reference TRBV5-6 and TRBJ2-5, is DAGVTQSPTHLIKTRGQQVTLRCSPKSGHDTVSWYQQALGQGPQFIFQYYEEEERQRGNFPDRFSGHQFPNYSSELNVNALLLGDSALYLCASSQTGTEETQYFGPGTRLLVL.

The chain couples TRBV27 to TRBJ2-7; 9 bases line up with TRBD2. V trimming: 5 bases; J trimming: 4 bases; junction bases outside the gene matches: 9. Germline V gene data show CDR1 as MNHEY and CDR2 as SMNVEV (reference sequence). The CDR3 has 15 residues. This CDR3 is CASSPARTSVYEQYF. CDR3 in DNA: TGTGCCAGCAGTCCCGCGAGGACTAGCGTATACGAGCAGTACTTC.

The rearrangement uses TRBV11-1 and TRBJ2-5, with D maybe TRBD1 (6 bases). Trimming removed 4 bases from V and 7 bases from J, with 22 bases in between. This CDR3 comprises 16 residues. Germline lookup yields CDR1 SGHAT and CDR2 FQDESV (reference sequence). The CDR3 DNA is TGTGCCAGCAGCTCGAAAGTCGCCAGGGGAGTGGGGACCCAGTACTTC. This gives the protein CASSSKVARGVGTQYF.

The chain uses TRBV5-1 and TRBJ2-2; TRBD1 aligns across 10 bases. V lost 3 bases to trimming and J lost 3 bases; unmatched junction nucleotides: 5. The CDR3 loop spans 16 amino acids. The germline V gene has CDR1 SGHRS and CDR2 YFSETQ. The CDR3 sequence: CASSSPGTGDTGELFF. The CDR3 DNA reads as TGCGCCAGCAGCTCACCCGGGACAGGGGACACCGGGGAGCTGTTTTTT.

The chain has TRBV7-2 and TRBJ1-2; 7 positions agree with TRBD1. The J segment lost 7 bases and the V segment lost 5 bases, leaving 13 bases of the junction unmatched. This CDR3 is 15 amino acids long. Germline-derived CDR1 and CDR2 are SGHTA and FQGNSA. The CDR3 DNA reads TGTGCCAGCAGCGCAGGGGGTTACAGCCCGGGTGGCTACACCTTC. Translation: CASSAGGYSPGGYTF.

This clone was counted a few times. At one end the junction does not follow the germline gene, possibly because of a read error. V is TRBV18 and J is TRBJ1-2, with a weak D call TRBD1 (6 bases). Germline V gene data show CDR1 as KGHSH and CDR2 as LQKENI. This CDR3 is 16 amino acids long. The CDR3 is CASSPPGNRVAYGYTF. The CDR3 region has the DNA TGTGCCAGCTCTCCACCGGGGAACAGGGTGGCATATGGCTACACCTTC.

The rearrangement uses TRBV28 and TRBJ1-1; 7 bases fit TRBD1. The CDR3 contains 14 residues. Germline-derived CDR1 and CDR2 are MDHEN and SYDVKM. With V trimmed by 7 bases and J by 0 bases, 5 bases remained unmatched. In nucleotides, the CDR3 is TGTGCCAGCACCCATGACAGGGTGAACACTGAAGCTTTCTTT. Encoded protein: CASTHDRVNTEAFF.

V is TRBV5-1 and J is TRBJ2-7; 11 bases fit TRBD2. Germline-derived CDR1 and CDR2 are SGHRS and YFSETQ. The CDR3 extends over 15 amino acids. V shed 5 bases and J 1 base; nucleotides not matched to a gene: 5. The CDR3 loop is CASRLGLAESYEQYF. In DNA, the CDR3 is TGCGCCAGCAGACTGGGACTAGCGGAATCCTACGAGCAGTACTTC.

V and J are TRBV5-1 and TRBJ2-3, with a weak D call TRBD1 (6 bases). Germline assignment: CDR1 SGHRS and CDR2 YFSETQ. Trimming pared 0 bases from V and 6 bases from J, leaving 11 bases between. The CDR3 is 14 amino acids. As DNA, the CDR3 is TGCGCCAGCAGCTTGGGGACAGATAAGGATACGCAGTATTTT. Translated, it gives CASSLGTDKDTQYF.